Sequencing of this TCR beta chain was carried out in a study of PD-1 blockade in classical Hodgkin lymphoma. The study's findings and limits: Diversity in CD4+ TCRs, unlike that measured in CD8+ TCRs, had risen significantly by C4D1.

Germline CDR1 reads MNHEY; CDR2 reads SVGAGI. After removal of 5 bases from V and 6 bases from J, the junction contained 9 bases not matched to a gene. The CDR3 runs 14 residues. Every single patient, without exception, relapsed after autologous stem cell transplantation, and brentuximab vedotin exposure varied. Using immunoSEQ multiplex PCR, the repertoire was profiled, and TCRdb retains in-frame clones only, with some absent. Found here are just over 25,000 clones, 80% to 90% of them singletons; the top ten hold around 2.6%. The sample holds a few counts of this clone. Its antigen is still unknown. The receptor's source is a human donor with classical Hodgkin lymphoma. This specimen was peripheral blood mononuclear cells (PBMCs), taken at baseline. The chain uses TRBV6-5 and TRBJ1-1, with 7 bases matching TRBD1. CDR3 amino acids: CASSNYDRESEAFF. CDR3 nucleotide sequence: TGTGCCAGCAGTAATTATGACAGGGAATCTGAAGCTTTCTTT.